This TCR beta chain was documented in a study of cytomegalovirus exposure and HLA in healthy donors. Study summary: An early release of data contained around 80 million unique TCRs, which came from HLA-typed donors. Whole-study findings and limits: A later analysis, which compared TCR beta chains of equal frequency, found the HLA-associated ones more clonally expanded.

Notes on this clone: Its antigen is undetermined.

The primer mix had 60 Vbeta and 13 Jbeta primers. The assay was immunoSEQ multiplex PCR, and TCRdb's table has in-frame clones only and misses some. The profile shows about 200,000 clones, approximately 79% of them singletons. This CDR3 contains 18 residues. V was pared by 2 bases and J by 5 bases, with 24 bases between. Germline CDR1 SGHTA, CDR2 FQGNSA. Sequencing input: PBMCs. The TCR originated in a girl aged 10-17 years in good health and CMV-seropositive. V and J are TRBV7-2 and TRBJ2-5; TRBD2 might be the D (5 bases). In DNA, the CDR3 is TGTGCCAGCAGCTTATTTCCACTCGGGATGTCACCTACGGAGACCCAGTACTTC. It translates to CASSLFPLGMSPTETQYF.